These 16 T cell receptor beta chains came from one sample sequenced in a study of technical replicates of blood from several donors. The method was immunoSEQ multiplex PCR; TCRdb's version includes in-frame clones alone and lacks a portion of them. The table lists about 58,000 clones, about nine tenths of them singletons. Sequenced: PBMCs. These receptors all stem from a human donor in good health. Some clones in this sample may be carry-over from other donors' samples.

The gene calls are TRBV7-9 and TRBJ1-1, with D hard to call. Per the germline V gene, CDR1 is SEHNR and CDR2 is FQNEAQ (reference sequence). The CDR3 totals 15 residues. The V end was cut by 4 bases, the J end by 6 bases, with 18 bases between. The CDR3 DNA is TGTGCCAGCAGCTCATTTACTAGGACCCTCCCTGAAGCTTTCTTT. This sequence encodes CASSSFTRTLPEAFF.

Turning to this clone: Other DNA sequences in this specimen translate into the identical CDR3. This CDR3 reads CASSFRLAEETQYF. The CDR3 bases are TGTGCCAGCAGCTTTCGACTAGCGGAAGAGACCCAGTACTTC. This sequence joins TRBV11-2 and TRBJ2-5, with 9 bases fitting TRBD2. V lost 3 bases, J lost 3 bases, and 2 bases stayed unmatched. Germline CDR1 and CDR2: SGHAT and FQNNGV. This CDR3 is built from 14 residues. Combining the CDR3 with reference TRBV11-2 and TRBJ2-5 gives the whole variable domain EAGVAQSPRYKIIEKRQSVAFWCNPISGHATLYWYQQILGQGPKLLIQFQNNGVVDDSQLPKDRFSAERLKGVDSTLKIQPAKLEDSAVYLCASSFRLAEETQYFGPGTRLLVL.

V gene TRBV4-3 combines with J gene TRBJ2-7; D is possibly TRBD2 (5 bases). V gave up 1 base and J gave up 0 bases, with 10 bases separating them. Germline CDR1 is LGHNA and CDR2 is YSLEER. The CDR3 totals 15 residues. The CDR3 loop is CASSQGSGSSYEQYF. The CDR3 nucleotides read TGCGCCAGCAGCCAAGGAAGCGGCAGCTCCTACGAGCAGTACTTC.

The rearrangement uses TRBV5-1 and TRBJ2-5, with a weak D call TRBD1 (5 bases). CDR1 SGHRS and CDR2 YFSETQ come from the germline V gene. The CDR3 sequence is 14 residues long. The ends were cut back, 4 bases at V and 5 bases at J, with 15 bases in the middle. Here the CDR3 reads CASSLVGAEETQYF. The CDR3 DNA sequence: TGCGCCAGCAGCCTGGTTGGGGCAGAGGAGACCCAGTACTTC.

Only one count was recorded for this clone. CDR3 protein: CASSSQGASNTEAFF. CDR3 sequence (DNA): TGTGCCAGCAGTTCGCAGGGGGCCTCGAACACTGAAGCTTTCTTT. The chain carries TRBV6-6 and TRBJ1-1; 8 bases map to TRBD1. Germline lookup yields CDR1 MNHNY and CDR2 SVGAGI (reference sequence). Germline trimming cut 4 bases from V and 1 base from J; bases unmatched to any gene: 5. The CDR3 consists of 15 residues.

This sequence joins TRBV6-1 and TRBJ2-7, with a tentative D call TRBD2 (6 bases). The CDR3 consists of 15 residues. The germline V gene encodes CDR1 MNHNS and CDR2 SASEGT. V lost 3 bases and J lost 7, with 19 bases in between. DNA for the CDR3: TGTGCCAGCAGTGACAATCCAGCGGGTACCCGGGAGCAGTACTTC. This translates into CASSDNPAGTREQYF.

This clone was found once. The rearrangement uses TRBV7-7 and TRBJ2-1, with 8 bases identical to TRBD2. V lost 5 bases, J lost 8 bases, and 11 bases stayed unmatched. Germline loops: CDR1 SSHAT, CDR2 FNYEAQ (reference sequence). This CDR3 spans 15 amino acids. The CDR3 protein is CASSPLSGSFHEQFF. The CDR3 DNA reads as TGTGCCAGCAGCCCCCTCAGCGGGAGTTTCCATGAGCAGTTCTTC.

This clone was observed a few times. This chain joins TRBV4-1 and TRBJ1-1; the match to TRBD1 covers 7 bases. CDR1 and CDR2 from the germline V gene are MGHRA and YSYEKL. The V segment lost 4 bases and the J segment 6 bases; nucleotides outside the gene matches: 5. CDR3 length: 13 residues. CDR3 DNA: TGCGCCAGCAGCCGTCAGGGGGGCTCTGAAGCTTTCTTT. Protein: CASSRQGGSEAFF.

The chain joins TRBV7-2 to TRBJ2-7, with TRBD2 matching 13 bases. The CDR3 is 15 residues long. CDR1 SGHTA and CDR2 FQGNSA come from the germline V gene. V was clipped by 2 bases and J by 9 bases; unmatched bases: 7. For the CDR3, the DNA is TGTGCCAGCAGCTTATCGGGACTAGCGGGGTCCGGGCAGTACTTC. This gives the protein CASSLSGLAGSGQYF.

V is TRBV19 and J is TRBJ2-3; no reliable D call. CDR1 LNHDA and CDR2 SQIVND come from the germline V gene (reference sequence). The CDR3 has 11 residues. V lost 6 bases and J 2 bases, leaving 3 bases between the germline ends. The CDR3 reads CASRHTDTQYF. The CDR3 DNA is TGTGCCAGTAGACACACAGATACGCAGTATTTT.

This clone was recorded only once. The CDR3 sequence is CAWSHLGTRGGEQFF. In nucleotides, the CDR3 is TGTGCCTGGAGTCACCTTGGGACTAGGGGCGGGGAGCAGTTCTTC. The genes are TRBV30 and TRBJ2-1, with 8 nucleotides matching TRBD2. Trimming at V came to 2 bases and at J to 10 bases, leaving 13 bases not matched to a gene. The CDR3 spans 15 residues. The V gene's germline CDR1 is GTSNPN and CDR2 SVGIG (reference sequence).

Only a few counts were recorded for this clone. The genes are TRBV2 and TRBJ2-5; TRBD2 matches at 7 bases. This CDR3 comprises 15 residues. Germline V lookup: CDR1 SNHLY, CDR2 FYNNEI. Trimming removed 6 bases from V and 0 bases from J; junction bases left unmatched: 7. The CDR3 sequence: CASRGGRGDQETQYF. As DNA, the CDR3 is TGTGCCAGCAGGGGAGGGAGGGGTGACCAAGAGACCCAGTACTTC.

The chain employs TRBV10-3 and TRBJ2-3; 10 bases agree with TRBD2. Germline assignment: CDR1 ENHRY and CDR2 SYGVKD. The CDR3 has 17 residues. V was pared by 10 bases and J by 4 bases, with 17 bases of the junction left unmatched. The CDR3 is CATARAGGRDLADTQYF. CDR3 DNA sequence: TGTGCCACCGCCCGAGCGGGGGGGCGTGACCTTGCAGATACGCAGTATTTT.

The gene calls are TRBV4-3 and TRBJ1-2; 8 bases are a match to TRBD1. Germline trimming cut 4 bases from V and 2 bases from J; bases unmatched to any gene: 9. The CDR3 is made up of 16 amino acids. Germline CDR1 and CDR2: LGHNA and YSLEER. The CDR3: CASSPGAGGTNYGYTF. In DNA form, the CDR3 reads TGCGCCAGCAGCCCGGGGGCAGGGGGCACAAACTATGGCTACACCTTC.

This chain links TRBV2 with TRBJ1-5; maybe TRBD1 (5 bases). Trimming took 4 bases from V and 7 from J, leaving 11 bases between them. The germline V gene encodes CDR1 SNHLY and CDR2 FYNNEI. The CDR3 is made up of 13 amino acids. The CDR3 sequence is CASSAVPGQPQHF. The CDR3, as DNA: TGTGCCAGCAGTGCGGTCCCAGGGCAGCCCCAGCATTTT. Full variable domain (remainder filled in from reference TRBV2 and TRBJ1-5): EPEVTQTPSHQVTQMGQEVILRCVPISNHLYFYWYRQILGQKVEFLVSFYNNEISEKSEIFDDQFSVERPDGSNFTLKIRSTKLEDSAMYFCASSAVPGQPQHFGDGTRLSIL.

The chain combines TRBV7-2 with TRBJ2-3; 14 nucleotides line up with TRBD2. The CDR3 has 17 amino acids. CDR1 is SGHTA, CDR2 FQGNSA, per germline. Trimming cost V 5 bases and J 4 bases; bases outside gene matches: 8. CDR3 region: CASSPLRLAGGSDTQYF. CDR3 in DNA: TGTGCCAGCAGCCCCCTCCGACTAGCGGGAGGGTCAGATACGCAGTATTTT.